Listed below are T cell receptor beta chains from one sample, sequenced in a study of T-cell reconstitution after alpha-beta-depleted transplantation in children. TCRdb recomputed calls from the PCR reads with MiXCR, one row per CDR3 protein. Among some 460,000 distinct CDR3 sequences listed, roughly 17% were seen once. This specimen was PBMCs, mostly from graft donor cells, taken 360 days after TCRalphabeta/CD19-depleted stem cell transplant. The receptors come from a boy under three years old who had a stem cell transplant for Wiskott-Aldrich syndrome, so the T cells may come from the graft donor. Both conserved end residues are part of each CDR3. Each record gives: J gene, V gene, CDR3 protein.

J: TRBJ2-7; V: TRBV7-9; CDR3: CASSQNRAEQYF
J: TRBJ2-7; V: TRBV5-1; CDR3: CASSLQIQGGEQYF
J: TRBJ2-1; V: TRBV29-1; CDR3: CSVALAGFYNEQFF
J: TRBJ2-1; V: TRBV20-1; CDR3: CSASPDSNEQFF
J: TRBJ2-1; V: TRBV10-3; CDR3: CAIRPTSGSYNEQFF
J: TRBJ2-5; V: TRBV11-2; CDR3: CASSLTVRETQYF
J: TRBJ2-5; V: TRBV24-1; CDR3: CATSEPLLAGGPETQYF
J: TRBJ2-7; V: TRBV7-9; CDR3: CASSPLGVAEQYF
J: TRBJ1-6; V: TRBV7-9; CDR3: CARAEGWALHF
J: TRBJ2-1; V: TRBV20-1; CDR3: CSARAGTSALNEQFF
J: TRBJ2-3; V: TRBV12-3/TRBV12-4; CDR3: CASSFGGRAGDTQYF
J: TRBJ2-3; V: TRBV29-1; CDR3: CSVDPLKKTFPYTDTQYF
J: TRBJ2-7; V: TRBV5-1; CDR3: CASSRKPGSYEQYF
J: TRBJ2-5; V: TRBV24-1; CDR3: CATSDGGGETQYF
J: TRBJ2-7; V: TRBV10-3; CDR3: CAIRPGLESSYEQYF